A selection of T cell receptor beta chains follows, all from one sample in a study of blood T cell repertoires in COVID-19. Using immunoSEQ multiplex PCR, the repertoire was profiled, and TCRdb retains in-frame clones only, with some absent. The profile covers 250,000 to 350,000 clones, with around 89% appearing a single time and 0.7% to 0.9% taken by the ten largest. The specimen sequenced was peripheral blood. These TCRs come from a man in his thirties or forties with acute or convalescent COVID-19. Each CDR3 is given with its conserved first and last residue. The order of the fields is D gene, J gene, V gene, clone size, CDR3 length, CDR3 DNA, CDR3 protein. The D gene is left open where the match is weak. The size of a clone is reported for some rows only, either as once, few or many, or as a class for expanded clones.

TRBD2 | TRBJ2-3 | TRBV5-1 | once | 15 | TGCGCCAGCAGCTTGGAGCGGGATTACACAGATACGCAGTATTTT | CASSLERDYTDTQYF
. | TRBJ2-7 | TRBV7-9 | . | 14 | TGTGCCAGCAGCTGGCAGGGTAGATCTAACGAGCAGTACTTC | CASSWQGRSNEQYF
TRBD1 | TRBJ2-2 | TRBV6-1 | . | 15 | TGTGCCAGCAGTGAAGGACAGGGGTTCACCGGGGAGCTGTTTTTT | CASSEGQGFTGELFF
. | TRBJ2-3 | TRBV9 | . | 16 | TGTGCCAGCAGCGGATTGGAGGGAGGTGGTGCAGATACGCAGTATTTT | CASSGLEGGGADTQYF
TRBD2 | TRBJ2-1 | TRBV18 | . | 18 | TGTGCCAGCTCTCGGGGACTAGCGGGGGGCTCCCCCCACAATGAGCAGTTCTTC | CASSRGLAGGSPHNEQFF
. | TRBJ2-7 | TRBV11-3 | . | 14 | TGTGCCAGTAGTCTTAGTCGATTCTCCTACGAGCAGTACTTC | CASSLSRFSYEQYF
TRBD2 | TRBJ2-1 | TRBV13 | . | 15 | TGTGCCAGCCGAAAAGGACTAGCCGATTACAATGAGCAGTTCTTC | CASRKGLADYNEQFF
. | TRBJ2-6 | TRBV6-1 | . | 16 | TGTGCCAGCAGTGAAGCTGTGTTATCTGGGGCCAACGTCCTGACTTTC | CASSEAVLSGANVLTF
TRBD1 | TRBJ1-2 | TRBV12-3/TRBV12-4 | once | 13 | TGTGCCAGCAGGCCTACAGGGGGCTATGGCTACACCTTC | CASRPTGGYGYTF
TRBD2 | TRBJ2-7 | TRBV6-5 | . | 13 | TGTGCCAGCAGCGTGTCGGGAGGGGGACAGCAGTACTTC | CASSVSGGGQQYF
. | TRBJ2-1 | TRBV19 | once | 14 | TGTGCCAGTCGCCGACAGAATGGCCACAATGAGCAGTTCTTC | CASRRQNGHNEQFF
. | TRBJ2-7 | TRBV5-5 | . | 14 | TGTGCCAGCAGCCTTTACACCCGGGGCTACGAGCAGTACTTC | CASSLYTRGYEQYF
TRBD1 | TRBJ1-2 | TRBV27 | few | 14 | TGTGCCAGCACCCCACAGGGGACTAACTATGGCTACACCTTC | CASTPQGTNYGYTF
TRBD1 | TRBJ1-1 | TRBV19 | once | 15 | TGTGCCAGTAGTAATAGGGACAGGGTTGTCGTTGAAGCTTTCTTT | CASSNRDRVVVEAFF
TRBD2 | TRBJ2-7 | TRBV15 | . | 15 | TGTGCCACCAGCAGAGCCCCGGGGGGGCTCTACGAGCAGTACTTC | CATSRAPGGLYEQYF
TRBD1 | TRBJ1-6 | TRBV29-1 | . | 13 | TGCAGCGTTGGGGACAGGCAGAATTCACCCCTCCACTTT | CSVGDRQNSPLHF
TRBD1 | TRBJ2-7 | TRBV6-5 | once | 14 | TGTGCCAGCAGTTGGACAGGGAGCTCCTACGAGCAGTACTTC | CASSWTGSSYEQYF
. | TRBJ1-3 | TRBV4-1 | . | 16 | TGCGCCAGCAGCCGGGAAAGACAGAGCTCTGGAAACACCATATATTTT | CASSRERQSSGNTIYF
. | TRBJ1-3 | TRBV19 | . | 13 | TGTGCCAGTAGTATGGGACTGCGAAACACCATATATTTT | CASSMGLRNTIYF
. | TRBJ1-5 | TRBV9 | few | 14 | TGTGCCAGCAGCGCCGGGGGAGCGGGCCAGCCCCAGCATTTT | CASSAGGAGQPQHF
. | TRBJ2-7 | TRBV20-1 | . | 15 | TGCAGTGCTAGTGACAGGTGGGGTGGAGGCTACGAGCAGTACTTC | CSASDRWGGGYEQYF
TRBD2 | TRBJ2-3 | TRBV5-1 | . | 16 | TGCGCCAGCAGCTGGTCCGGGACTACTAGCACAGATACGCAGTATTTT | CASSWSGTTSTDTQYF
. | TRBJ2-3 | TRBV7-9 | . | 16 | TGTGCCAGCAGCTTAGCGCTGTTAGCGGCCACAGATACGCAGTATTTT | CASSLALLAATDTQYF
. | TRBJ2-2 | TRBV27 | once | 12 | TGTGCCACCCGGGGGAACACCGGGGAGCTGTTTTTT | CATRGNTGELFF
TRBD1 | TRBJ1-2 | TRBV7-8 | . | 15 | TGTGCCAGCAGCTTCGTTTCGGACAGGAACTATGGCTACACCTTC | CASSFVSDRNYGYTF
TRBD2 | TRBJ2-5 | TRBV19 | . | 16 | TGTGCCAGTAGTATATTTAGCGGGGGGAACCAAGAGACCCAGTACTTC | CASSIFSGGNQETQYF
. | TRBJ1-2 | TRBV5-1 | . | 13 | TGCGCCAGCAGCTGGGCAGACGGTTATGGCTACACCTTC | CASSWADGYGYTF
. | TRBJ2-3 | TRBV5-8 | . | 17 | TGTGCCAGCAGCTTGGGAGTCGGTCAGGTTCCCACAGATACGCAGTATTTT | CASSLGVGQVPTDTQYF